The 14 T cell receptor beta chains given below trace back to one sample, sequenced in a study of T cell repertoires in cytomegalovirus infection. Their antigen targets remain unknown. TCRdb independently ran MiXCR on the reads; one entry per CDR3 protein. The sample lists under 450,000 distinct CDR3 sequences; about 35% were seen once. Specimen: cultured PBMCs, collected from culture after CMV antigen stimulation. Source of these receptors: a human donor in good health (CMV status not recorded). Some clones in this sample may be carry-over from other donors' samples.

The sample holds many counts of this clonotype. The chain recombines TRBV7-2 with TRBJ2-2; possible D gene TRBD2, 5 bases. The V gene's germline CDR1 is SGHTA and CDR2 FQGNSA. The CDR3 has 15 residues. Trimming took off 3 bases at V and 4 bases at J, with 12 bases between the two ends. As DNA, the CDR3 is TGTGCCAGCAGCTTGGTAATCAGCGGCACCGGGGAGCTGTTTTTT. As protein: CASSLVISGTGELFF.

The V call is TRBV29-1, the J call TRBJ1-2, with D possibly matching TRBD1 (5 bases). The CDR3 runs to 12 residues. V was pared by 5 bases and J by 5 bases, with 12 bases between. Germline V CDR1 and CDR2: SQVTM, ANQGSEA. CDR3 coding DNA: TGCAGCGTTAACGGACAAGGGTATGGCTACACCTTC. Translating gives CSVNGQGYGYTF.

The V and J genes are TRBV7-3 and TRBJ2-3, with 8 bases matching TRBD1. Trimming took 3 bases from V and 0 from J; bases not matched to a gene: 5. CDR3 size: 16 residues. Germline loops: CDR1 SGHTA, CDR2 FQGTGA. In nucleotides, the CDR3 is TGTGCCAGCAGCTTGGGGACAGGTAGAAGCACAGATACGCAGTATTTT. Its translation is CASSLGTGRSTDTQYF.

This chain uses TRBV7-6 with TRBJ2-1; 10 bases fit TRBD2. The trim removed 4 bases at V and 2 bases at J, leaving 5 bases unmatched. This CDR3 comprises 16 residues. CDR1 and CDR2 (germline): SGHVS, FNYEAQ. For the CDR3, the DNA is TGTGCCAGCAGCTCCCGGACTAGCGGTCCCTACAATGAGCAGTTCTTC. Protein product: CASSSRTSGPYNEQFF.

The chain combines TRBV7-4 with TRBJ2-1; possible D gene TRBD1, 6 bases. V lost 5 bases and J lost 8, with 10 bases in between. The germline V gene encodes CDR1 SGHVT and CDR2 SQSDAQ. This CDR3 is 12 amino acids long. CDR3 region: CASSRRGHEQFF. The CDR3 nucleotides read TGTGCCAGCAGCCGCAGGGGCCATGAGCAGTTCTTC. Variable domain in full (rest from reference TRBV7-4 and TRBJ2-1): GAGVSQSPRYKVAKRGRDVALRCDSISGHVTLYWYRQTLGQGSEVLTYSQSDAQRDKSGRPSGRFSAERPERSVSTLKIQRTEQGDSAVYLCASSRRGHEQFFGPGTRLTVL.

V is TRBV20-1 and J is TRBJ1-2; TRBD1 might be the D (6 bases). This CDR3 has 14 amino acids. Germline loops: CDR1 DFQATT, CDR2 SNEGSKA (reference sequence). V gave up 6 bases and J gave up 8 bases, with 22 bases separating them. CDR3 DNA: TGCAGTGCCCCCGGACAGCTGCTCGGGCGCGGCTACACCTTC. As protein: CSAPGQLLGRGYTF.

The chain links TRBV7-2 to TRBJ2-7; tentatively, D is TRBD1 (8 bases). CDR1 SGHTA and CDR2 FQGNSA come from the germline V gene. This CDR3 has 15 amino acids. Between the trimmed V and J ends, which lost 5 bases and 4 bases, there was a span of 18 bases. The CDR3 coding sequence is TGTGCCAGCAGCACCTACAGGGGGGGCTCTTACGAGCAGTACTTC. Its translation is CASSTYRGGSYEQYF.

This chain links TRBV19 with TRBJ2-1; TRBD2 matches 11 bases. Germline loops: CDR1 LNHDA, CDR2 SQIVND (reference sequence). The CDR3 extends over 15 amino acids. V dropped 5 bases and J dropped 8; count of bases not matched to a gene: 8. The CDR3 loop reads CASSSQLAGVDEQFF. As DNA, the CDR3 is TGTGCCAGTAGTTCCCAACTAGCGGGAGTGGATGAGCAGTTCTTC.

This rearrangement joins TRBV20-1 to TRBJ1-1; TRBD1 agrees at 7 bases. The CDR3 is 14 residues long. CDR1 and CDR2 (germline): DFQATT, SNEGSKA (reference sequence). V lost 4 bases, J lost 7 bases, and 12 bases stayed unmatched. The CDR3 DNA is TGCAGTGCTACCAGGACAGGAACCTTTGGTGAAGCTTTCTTT. Protein: CSATRTGTFGEAFF.

The CDR3 region is CAISREGYEQYV. Written as DNA, the CDR3 is TGTGCCATCTCCCGGGAGGGCTACGAGCAGTACGTC. The chain is built from TRBV10-3 and TRBJ2-7, with 8 nucleotides matching TRBD2. CDR1 ENHRY and CDR2 SYGVKD come from the germline V gene. V shed 8 bases and J 3 bases; nucleotides not matched to a gene: 3. CDR3 length equals 12 residues.

This clonotype was picked up a small number of times. The V call is TRBV24-1, the J call TRBJ1-1; 10 bases match TRBD1. The trim removed 4 bases at V and 10 bases at J, leaving 11 bases unmatched. The germline CDR1 and CDR2 sequences are KGHDR and SFDVKD. The CDR3 consists of 15 residues. This CDR3 reads CATSEAGTGAHRAFF. In DNA form, the CDR3 reads TGTGCCACCAGTGAGGCCGGGACAGGGGCGCATCGAGCTTTCTTT.

This clonotype was detected a few times. The J gene is TRBJ2-3, the V gene TRBV7-2; D ambiguous. CDR1 and CDR2 from the germline V gene are SGHTA and FQGNSA. Trimming removed 5 bases at V and 3 bases at J, with 18 bases between. The CDR3 is made up of 16 amino acids. The DNA of the CDR3 is TGTGCCAGCAGCGCGAAGGGTCGCCCCTGGACAGATACGCAGTATTTT. This codes for CASSAKGRPWTDTQYF.

This clonotype was detected ten times or more. The genes are TRBV7-2 and TRBJ1-1; the match to TRBD1 covers 10 bases. Germline CDR1 is SGHTA and CDR2 is FQGNSA. The CDR3 contains 21 residues. The V gene end was trimmed by 5 bases and the J gene end by 0 bases; junction bases not matched to a gene: 21. CDR3 residues: CASSRVLRGLTGGRMNTEAFF. The DNA for the CDR3 is TGTGCCAGCAGCCGAGTTCTCCGGGGATTGACAGGGGGCAGAATGAACACTGAAGCTTTCTTT.

The rearrangement joins TRBV7-2 to TRBJ1-2, with 7 bases matching TRBD1. Germline V gene sequence: CDR1 SGHTA, CDR2 FQGNSA. The CDR3 sequence is 16 residues long. Unmatched junction bases numbered 12, after V lost 7 bases and J lost 1 base. The CDR3 DNA reads TGTGCCAGCACCTCCGGGACAGACGAGGTTAACTATGGCTACACCTTC. Protein: CASTSGTDEVNYGYTF.